This paragraph reports one T cell receptor (beta chain). This clonotype has only a few counts. No cognate antigen has been identified for it. No per-base quality is available; no much larger clone lies one base away. This sample is part of a study of T-cell reconstitution after alpha-beta-depleted transplantation in children listed by TCRdb under 2016. For context, the study as a whole: T-cell immune reconstitution after TCRalphabeta/CD19-depleted allogeneic hematopoietic cell transplantation in children was quantitatively tracked in the study by means of TCR repertoire profiling.

To prepare the library, PCR was applied. Sequenced on an Illumina HiSeq 2500. Molecular barcoding was employed in the preparation of TCR libraries, with unique molecular identifiers being used to normalize TCRbeta repertoire quantification. TCRdb passed the public sequencing reads through fastp at Q25 and MiXCR, retaining productive beta sequences. CDR3 protein duplicates are merged, each entry listing the most common genes and DNA. The sample includes about 540,000 distinct CDR3 sequences, with around 16% observed a single time. The ten largest clonotypes hold about 3.1% of the sample. The CDR3 holds 16 amino acids from the cysteine to the phenylalanine. Here the CDR3 DNA is all that survives: 48 bases in frame from base 1. The germline V end is reduced by 2 bases and the J end by 0 bases; junction bases left unmatched: 5. Via the germline V gene, CDR1 is KGHSH and CDR2 LQKENI.

Sequencing used PBMCs from the stem cell graft donor, obtained from the stem cell graft. The rearranged segments are TRBV18 and TRBJ2-7; the junction holds 9 bases that match TRBD2. This receptor was taken from a human donor who donated a stem cell graft to a child with acute lymphoblastic leukemia. CDR3 protein: CASSPLAGVSSYEQYF. The DNA sequence reads TGTGCCAGCTCACCATTAGCGGGAGTCAGCTCCTACGAGCAGTACTTC.